Below, 22 T cell receptor beta chains from the same sample are listed, as sequenced in a study of cytomegalovirus exposure and HLA in healthy donors. The primer mix had 60 Vbeta and 13 Jbeta primers. The repertoire was sequenced with immunoSEQ multiplex PCR; TCRdb's copy has only in-frame clones and lacks some. The data show 150,000 to 200,000 clones, approximately 86% seen once. Sequences were obtained from PBMCs. These TCRs come from a woman younger than 35 in good health and CMV-seronegative.

The J gene is TRBJ1-2, the V gene TRBV7-9, with D possibly being TRBD1 (5 bases). V shed 5 bases and J shed 6 bases, with 19 bases lying between them. The germline V gene has CDR1 SEHNR and CDR2 FQNEAQ (reference sequence). The CDR3 is 15 residues long. The CDR3 sequence: CASSPQIGGFHGYTF. In DNA, the CDR3 is TGTGCCAGCAGCCCTCAGATTGGGGGGTTTCATGGCTACACCTTC.

This clone was seen a few times. V gene TRBV7-3 combines with J gene TRBJ1-1; D gene ambiguous. The germline V gene has CDR1 SGHTA and CDR2 FQGTGA. The CDR3 spans 13 residues. V lost 2 bases and J 7 bases, leaving 11 bases between the germline ends. CDR3 nucleotides: TGTGCCAGCAGCTTAGGGCGGGAAAGTGAAGCTTTCTTT. Its translation is CASSLGRESEAFF.

The chain's CDR3 is CAWSLDRGQPQHF. The CDR3 bases are TGTGCCTGGAGCCTTGACAGGGGACAGCCCCAGCATTTT. The V and J genes are TRBV30 and TRBJ1-5; the match to TRBD1 covers 8 bases. CDR1 and CDR2 (germline): GTSNPN, SVGIG (reference sequence). The length of the CDR3 is 13 residues. J gave up 7 bases and V 3 bases, and 5 bases lay outside the gene matches.

This rearrangement joins TRBV6-6 to TRBJ2-5; weak D call: TRBD2 (6 bases). Between the trimmed V and J ends, which lost 6 bases and 2 bases, there was a span of 13 bases. The CDR3 loop spans 14 amino acids. The germline V gene has CDR1 MNHNY and CDR2 SVGAGI (reference sequence). CDR3 DNA sequence: TGTGCCAGCAGCGCCCCTAGCGCGCAAGAGACCCAGTACTTC. Protein product: CASSAPSAQETQYF.

The chain couples TRBV7-2 to TRBJ2-7; TRBD2 is a possible D gene (6 bases). Germline values: CDR1 SGHTA, CDR2 FQGNSA. The CDR3 spans 15 residues. With 5 bases removed from V and 3 bases from J, the gap between germline ends came to 17 bases. The CDR3 coding sequence is TGTGCCAGCAGCCCCGGCGTAGCGGCGGTCTACGAGCAGTACTTC. It is translated as CASSPGVAAVYEQYF.

This chain joins TRBV29-1 and TRBJ2-5, with D possibly matching TRBD2 (5 bases). CDR3 size: 16 residues. Trimming cost V 0 bases and J 5 bases, with 19 bases left between them. CDR1 is SQVTM and CDR2 is ANQGSEA in the germline V gene. Here the CDR3 DNA reads TGCAGCGTTGAAGATCCGGGCGGTGGAACGGGGGAGACCCAGTACTTC. This translates into CSVEDPGGGTGETQYF.

V is TRBV5-4 and J is TRBJ1-5; 9 bases match TRBD1. The ends lost 1 base at V and 3 bases at J; junction bases unmatched: 5. The CDR3 loop spans 16 amino acids. CDR1 and CDR2 from the germline V gene are SGHNT and YYREEE (reference sequence). The CDR3 protein is CASSLFWDRDNQPQHF. CDR3 sequence (DNA): TGTGCCAGCAGCTTGTTTTGGGACAGGGACAATCAGCCCCAGCATTTT.

The chain employs TRBV18 and TRBJ2-3; 10 positions match TRBD2. V lost 4 bases and J lost 5; bases outside the gene matches: 12. The CDR3 consists of 17 residues. Germline-derived CDR1 and CDR2 are KGHSH and LQKENI. The CDR3 sequence: CASSLRTSGVMGDTQYF. CDR3 coding DNA: TGTGCCAGCTCACTTCGAACTAGCGGGGTAATGGGAGATACGCAGTATTTT.

The V call is TRBV7-9, the J call TRBJ2-7; TRBD2 matches at 11 bases. Germline CDR1 and CDR2: SEHNR and FQNEAQ (reference sequence). This CDR3 is 16 amino acids long. J was trimmed by 6 bases and V by 1 base; bases with no gene match: 8. In DNA, the CDR3 is TGTGCCAGCAGCTTAGTAGTAGCGGGAGGGCTCGGCGAGCAGTACTTC. This gives the protein CASSLVVAGGLGEQYF.

This chain joins TRBV5-5 and TRBJ2-1; D is perhaps TRBD1 (5 bases). CDR1 is SGHKS and CDR2 is YYEKEE in the germline V gene (reference sequence). The length of the CDR3 is 14 residues. V was cut by 0 bases and J by 3 bases, with 7 bases left in between. In DNA form, the CDR3 reads TGTGCCAGCAGCTTGGGAGACAGCTACAATGAGCAGTTCTTC. It yields the protein CASSLGDSYNEQFF.

V gene TRBV14 combines with J gene TRBJ2-6, with TRBD1 identical over 8 bases. V lost 1 base, J lost 4 bases, and 6 bases stayed unmatched. Germline V gene sequence: CDR1 SGHDN, CDR2 FVKESK. The CDR3 is made up of 17 amino acids. The DNA for the CDR3 is TGTGCCAGCAGCCAAGGTGCCAGGGGGCCAGGGGCCAACGTCCTGACTTTC. Its protein is CASSQGARGPGANVLTF.

The V and J genes are TRBV28 and TRBJ1-6; TRBD1 agrees at 12 bases. CDR3 length: 16 residues. J lost 11 bases, V lost 3 bases, and 8 bases had no gene match. The germline V gene has CDR1 MDHEN and CDR2 SYDVKM. CDR3 sequence reads: CASSFWDRGLAAPLHF. Written as DNA, the CDR3 is TGTGCCAGCAGTTTCTGGGACAGGGGGCTGGCTGCACCCCTCCACTTT.

Note on this clone: Germline is not matched at one junction end, which may reflect a read error. This same CDR3 is encoded by further DNA sequences in the sample. The genes are TRBV6-5 and TRBJ2-7; 7 bases fit TRBD1. CDR1 and CDR2 from the germline V gene are MNHEY and SVGAGI. CDR3 length: 14 amino acids. As DNA, the CDR3 is TGTGCTAGCAGCTCTTTGACAGGGACCTACGAGCAGTACTTC. This encodes CASSSLTGTYEQYF.

This clone showed up just once. For the CDR3, the DNA is TGCGCCAGCAGCCAGAAACAGGGGAGCTCCTATAATTCACCCCTCCACTTT. Amino acid sequence: CASSQKQGSSYNSPLHF. V is TRBV4-3 and J is TRBJ1-6; TRBD1 aligns across 7 bases. V lost 3 bases and J lost 0; bases outside the gene matches: 5. CDR1 and CDR2 (germline): LGHNA, YSLEER. There are 17 residues in the CDR3.

The chain carries TRBV6-1 and TRBJ2-5, with D possibly matching TRBD2 (6 bases). The last part of the DNA fits TRBJ2-7 better; the J call may be wrong. The CDR3 is made up of 14 amino acids. The V gene's germline CDR1 is MNHNS and CDR2 SASEGT. The CDR3 coding sequence is TGTGCGGGAGGAGGCCCCGAGCAATCCTACGAGCAGTACTTC. Translating it yields CAGGGPEQSYEQYF.

Here the CDR3 reads CASSEARVAEAFF. CDR3 bases: TGTGCCAGCAGTGAAGCACGGGTCGCTGAAGCTTTCTTT. The chain is built from TRBV6-1 and TRBJ1-1; D ambiguous. Deletions cut 0 bases from V and 6 bases from J, with 8 bases between. Germline V gene lookup returns CDR1 MNHNS and CDR2 SASEGT. The CDR3 sequence is 13 residues long.

This chain joins TRBV10-3 and TRBJ2-7, with 12 bases matching TRBD2. The CDR3 has 14 amino acids. Germline trimming cut 6 bases from V and 4 bases from J; bases unmatched to any gene: 4. Germline lookup yields CDR1 ENHRY and CDR2 SYGVKD. The CDR3, as DNA: TGTGCCATCAGCGAGACTAGCGGGAGTTACGAGCAGTACTTC. As protein: CAISETSGSYEQYF.

This chain joins TRBV10-3 and TRBJ1-2; D may be TRBD1 (6 bases). Germline values: CDR1 ENHRY, CDR2 SYGVKD. Trimming took off 2 bases at V and 8 bases at J, with 9 bases between the two ends. The CDR3 totals 12 residues. CDR3 sequence (DNA): TGTGCCATCAGTGAGCCGACAGGCGGCTACACCTTC. It codes for CAISEPTGGYTF.

This sequence joins TRBV2 and TRBJ2-5; 8 positions match TRBD2. The junction had 3 bases not matched to a gene; V was cut back by 4 bases and J by 2 bases. Per germline, CDR1 SNHLY and CDR2 FYNNEI. The CDR3 has 14 residues. CDR3 sequence reads: CASSGTSRQETQYF. The CDR3 DNA reads as TGTGCCAGCAGTGGGACTAGCCGTCAAGAGACCCAGTACTTC.

The rearrangement uses TRBV9 and TRBJ2-2; D not resolved. Trimming shortened V by 0 bases and J by 7 bases, and 4 bases separated the two germline ends. CDR3 length equals 12 residues. Germline values: CDR1 SGDLS, CDR2 YYNGEE. The CDR3 spells CASSVVLGELFF. The CDR3 DNA reads TGTGCCAGCAGCGTAGTACTCGGGGAGCTGTTTTTT.

V is TRBV5-1 and J is TRBJ2-7; D is ambiguous. The CDR3 is made up of 14 amino acids. CDR1 is SGHRS, CDR2 YFSETQ, per germline. Trimming took off 2 bases at V and 7 bases at J, with 16 bases between the two ends. CDR3 sequence (DNA): TGCGCCAGCAGCTTTGCGTCCCCCTCGTGGGAGCAGTACTTC. Protein: CASSFASPSWEQYF.

The rearrangement uses TRBV5-6 and TRBJ1-5, with D maybe TRBD1 (6 bases). There are 16 residues in the CDR3. V was shortened by 4 bases and J by 0 bases, with 14 bases between the two germline ends. Germline CDR1 SGHDT, CDR2 YYEEEE. This CDR3 reads CASSTYRDHSNQPQHF. Here the CDR3 DNA reads TGTGCCAGCAGCACTTACAGGGACCATAGCAATCAGCCCCAGCATTTT.